A selection of T cell receptor beta chains follows, all from one sample in a study of cytomegalovirus exposure and HLA in healthy donors. Profiled with immunoSEQ multiplex PCR; TCRdb holds only in-frame clones, not every one. The sample has about 40,000 clones; around 68% are singletons. The sequencing sample was made of PBMCs. The source of these receptors is a man in his forties or fifties in good health and CMV-seronegative. Each CDR3 is given with its conserved first and last residue. D genes are given only for firm matches. Rows give clone size only sometimes, using once, few, many, or a class for an expanded clone.

>NA|NA|TRBJ2-1|TRBV27
CASRPAATDSYNEQFF
TGTGCCAGCAGGCCAGCAGCGACGGACTCCTACAATGAGCAGTTCTTC
>NA|NA|TRBJ1-3|TRBV28
CASSLRVRSGNTIYF
TGTGCCAGCAGTTTACGGGTGCGATCTGGAAACACCATATATTTT
>TRBD1|NA|TRBJ1-1|TRBV6-1
CASRELGTDEAFF
TGTGCCAGCAGGGAACTAGGGACAGATGAAGCTTTCTTT
>TRBD1|few|TRBJ2-2|TRBV25-1
CASILPGTGGGNTGELFF
TGTGCCAGCATTCTCCCAGGGACAGGGGGCGGAAACACCGGGGAGCTGTTTTTT
>NA|NA|TRBJ2-6|TRBV11-2
CASSLSRAAGANVLTF
TGTGCCAGCAGCCTATCCAGGGCAGCTGGGGCCAACGTCCTGACTTTC
>TRBD2|few|TRBJ2-3|TRBV7-2
CASSLMTAGGPDTQYF
TGTGCCAGCAGCTTAATGACAGCGGGGGGGCCAGATACGCAGTATTTT
>NA|NA|TRBJ2-7|TRBV2
CASREDSLHGIYEQYF
TGTGCCAGCAGGGAGGACAGCCTCCACGGAATTTACGAGCAGTACTTC
>TRBD2|NA|TRBJ2-5|TRBV11-2
CASSPGLAGGPRETQYF
TGTGCCAGCAGCCCCGGACTAGCGGGGGGGCCCCGAGAGACCCAGTACTTC
>TRBD2|few|TRBJ2-3|TRBV10-3
CASNGGIADTQYF
TGTGCCTCCAACGGGGGGATAGCAGATACGCAGTATTTT
>NA|NA|TRBJ2-7|TRBV13
CASSFAPEVGEQYF
TGTGCCAGCAGCTTCGCCCCCGAGGTTGGAGAGCAGTACTTC
>NA|NA|TRBJ2-1|TRBV14
CASSPVVYNEQFF
TGTGCCAGCAGCCCCGTCGTGTACAATGAGCAGTTCTTC
>NA|NA|TRBJ2-7|TRBV7-2
CASSPRVGSLSYEQYF
TGTGCCAGCAGCCCTCGGGTAGGGAGCCTCTCCTACGAGCAGTACTTC
>NA|NA|TRBJ1-4|TRBV25-1
CASSVQGTNEKLFF
TGTGCCAGCAGTGTACAGGGTACTAATGAAAAACTGTTTTTT
>TRBD1|NA|TRBJ1-5|TRBV2
CASSGQGYNQPQHF
TGTGCCAGCAGCGGACAGGGTTATAATCAGCCCCAGCATTTT
>TRBD1|NA|TRBJ2-7|TRBV6-5
CASSLGTERNYEQYF
TGTGCCAGCAGCTTAGGGACAGAAAGGAACTACGAGCAGTACTTC
>NA|many|TRBJ2-1|TRBV4-1
CASSQDSSRVYNEQFF
TGCGCCAGCAGCCAAGATTCGTCCCGAGTGTACAATGAGCAGTTCTTC
>NA|few|TRBJ2-5|TRBV29-1
CSGVTDEETQYF
TGCAGCGGCGTGACAGATGAAGAGACCCAGTACTTC
>TRBD1|NA|TRBJ2-7|TRBV5-4
CASSPGTGTSYEQYF
TGTGCCAGCAGTCCCGGGACAGGGACCTCCTACGAGCAGTACTTC
>NA|NA|TRBJ2-2|TRBV29-1
CSATRTGSGELFF
TGCAGCGCCACACGGACTGGGTCCGGGGAGCTGTTTTTT
>NA|few|TRBJ2-7|TRBV1
CTSSQDRMTRKSEQYF
TGCACCAGCAGCCAAGATAGAATGACCAGGAAGAGCGAGCAGTACTTC
>NA|NA|TRBJ2-7|TRBV27
CASSYSGYPYEQYF
TGTGCCAGCAGTTACTCAGGGTACCCCTACGAGCAGTACTTC
>NA|NA|TRBJ2-7|TRBV6-5
CASSGQPYEQYF
TGTGCCAGCAGCGGACAGCCCTACGAGCAGTACTTC
>TRBD2|few|TRBJ2-2|TRBV7-8
CASSAPGLAGGYYTGELFF
TGTGCCAGCAGCGCACCGGGACTAGCGGGGGGGTATTATACCGGGGAGCTGTTTTTT
>TRBD1|NA|TRBJ2-7|TRBV11-2
CASSPWTGFCEQYF
TGTGCCAGCAGCCCGTGGACAGGGTTCTGCGAGCAGTACTTC
>TRBD2|NA|TRBJ2-1|TRBV18
CASSPGTSTYEQFF
TGTGCCAGCTCACCCGGGACTAGCACCTATGAGCAGTTCTTC
>TRBD1|NA|TRBJ2-5|TRBV5-7
CASSPGTEYQETQYF
TGTGCCAGCAGCCCCGGGACAGAGTACCAAGAGACCCAGTACTTC
>NA|NA|TRBJ1-1|TRBV15
CATSRDRGRNTEAFF
TGTGCCACCAGCAGAGATCGGGGAAGGAACACTGAAGCTTTCTTT
>TRBD1|NA|TRBJ1-1|TRBV19
CASSIAETGGAEAFF
TGTGCCAGTAGTATAGCTGAGACAGGGGGCGCAGAAGCTTTCTTT
>TRBD1|NA|TRBJ1-1|TRBV7-8
CASSSWTGGTEAFF
TGTGCCAGCAGCTCCTGGACAGGGGGGACTGAAGCTTTCTTT
>NA|many|TRBJ1-5|TRBV6-1
CASSEPYSNQPQHF
TGTGCCAGCAGTGAACCGTATAGCAATCAGCCCCAGCATTTT
>NA|few|TRBJ2-5|TRBV7-9
CASSRERETQYF
TGTGCCAGCAGCCGGGAGCGAGAGACCCAGTACTTC
>TRBD1|few|TRBJ2-7|TRBV4-3
CASSRGTGVHEQYF
TGCGCCAGCAGCCGCGGGACAGGGGTCCACGAGCAGTACTTC
>TRBD2|NA|TRBJ2-1|TRBV10-3
CAIRDSGGGTYNEQFF
TGTGCCATCCGGGATAGCGGGGGTGGAACCTACAATGAGCAGTTCTTC
>NA|NA|TRBJ1-2|TRBV6-1
CASSDQGTTNYGYTF
TGTGCCAGCAGTGACCAGGGGACTACGAACTATGGCTACACCTTC
>TRBD2|few|TRBJ2-3|TRBV19
CASSMLRGVITDTQYF
TGTGCCAGTAGTATGTTGCGGGGGGTCATCACAGATACGCAGTATTTT
>TRBD1|few|TRBJ2-3|TRBV5-6
CASSSLQGARTDTQYF
TGTGCCAGCAGCTCCCTCCAGGGGGCTCGCACAGATACGCAGTATTTT
>NA|NA|TRBJ2-7|TRBV30
CAWSVNLNSYEQYF
TGTGCCTGGAGTGTAAACTTAAACTCCTACGAGCAGTACTTC
>TRBD1|NA|TRBJ1-6|TRBV10-3
CAIRDPGQGLGSPLHF
TGTGCCATCAGGGACCCTGGACAGGGCCTGGGTTCACCCCTCCACTTT
>NA|once|TRBJ1-2|TRBV5-1
CASNIGGPSEGYTF
TGCGCCAGCAATATCGGGGGTCCATCGGAAGGCTACACCTTC
>TRBD1|NA|TRBJ1-6|TRBV9
CASSPGTGATYNSPLHF
TGTGCCAGCAGCCCCGGGACAGGGGCTACCTATAATTCACCCCTCCACTTT
>TRBD1|NA|TRBJ1-1|TRBV7-9
CASSPPGQAFMNTEAFF
TGTGCCAGCAGCCCCCCGGGACAGGCTTTTATGAACACTGAAGCTTTCTTT
>NA|NA|TRBJ2-6|TRBV28
CASSSGQSGANVLTF
TGTGCCAGCAGTTCCGGACAGTCTGGGGCCAACGTCCTGACTTTC
>NA|once|TRBJ2-2|TRBV5-6
CASTRRTVTNTGELFF
TGTGCCAGCACCCGCCGGACAGTGACGAACACCGGGGAGCTGTTTTTT
>NA|few|TRBJ2-3|TRBV30
CAWSGGRGWADTQYF
TGTGCCTGGAGTGGGGGCAGGGGATGGGCAGATACGCAGTATTTT
>TRBD1|NA|TRBJ1-4|TRBV5-1
CASSTDRGLDEKLFF
TGCGCCAGCAGCACGGACAGGGGTTTGGATGAAAAACTGTTTTTT
>NA|NA|TRBJ1-6|TRBV6-1
CASSGGLSYNSPLHF
TGTGCCAGCAGTGGTGGACTGAGTTATAATTCACCCCTCCACTTT
>TRBD2|NA|TRBJ2-2|TRBV5-1
CASSLDAPAGGGAGELFF
TGCGCCAGCAGCTTGGACGCGCCGGCGGGGGGGGGCGCCGGGGAGCTGTTTTTT
>NA|NA|TRBJ1-2|TRBV12-2
CASRLGADSNYGYTF
TGTGCAAGTCGCTTAGGTGCAGATTCTAACTATGGCTACACCTTC
>NA|NA|TRBJ2-3|TRBV6-4
CASSEVYSSTDTQYF
TGTGCCAGCAGTGAAGTGTACTCTAGCACAGATACGCAGTATTTT
>TRBD2|NA|TRBJ2-1|TRBV6-5
CASAPGPSGRFEQFF
TGTGCCAGCGCCCCCGGGCCTAGCGGGAGGTTTGAGCAGTTCTTC
>TRBD1|NA|TRBJ2-7|TRBV10-1
CASSDSRDRGIYEQYF
TGCGCCAGCAGTGATTCCCGGGACAGGGGGATCTACGAGCAGTACTTC
>TRBD1|NA|TRBJ2-7|TRBV14
CASSQGGQGVPYEQYF
TGTGCCAGCAGCCAGGGCGGACAGGGGGTGCCCTACGAGCAGTACTTC
>NA|few|TRBJ1-5|TRBV30
CAWSFGGTNQPQHF
TGTGCCTGGAGTTTCGGCGGAACGAATCAGCCCCAGCATTTT
>TRBD2|NA|TRBJ2-1|TRBV11-2
CASSPDAGGLLEQFF
TGTGCCAGCAGCCCGGACGCGGGGGGCCTGCTAGAGCAGTTCTTC